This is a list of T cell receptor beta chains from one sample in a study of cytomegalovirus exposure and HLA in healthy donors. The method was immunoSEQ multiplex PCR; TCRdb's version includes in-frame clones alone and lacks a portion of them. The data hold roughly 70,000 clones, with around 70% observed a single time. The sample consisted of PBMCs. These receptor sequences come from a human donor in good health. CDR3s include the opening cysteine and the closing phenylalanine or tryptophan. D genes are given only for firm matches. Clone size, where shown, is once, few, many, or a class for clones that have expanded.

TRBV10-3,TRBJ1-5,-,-,TGTGCCATCAGCGTAACCCAAGCGGAGCCCCAGCATTTT,CAISVTQAEPQHF
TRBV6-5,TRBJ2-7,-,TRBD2,TGTGCCACCGCCCCCCAGACTAGCATATACGAGCAGTACTTC,CATAPQTSIYEQYF
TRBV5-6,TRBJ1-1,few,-,TGTGCCAGCAGCTTTTGGGAGGGAGTGAACACTGAAGCTTTCTTT,CASSFWEGVNTEAFF
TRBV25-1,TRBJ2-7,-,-,TGTGCCAGCAGTGAATCGACGGAGTCCCACGAGCAGTACTTC,CASSESTESHEQYF
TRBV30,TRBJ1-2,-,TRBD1,TGTGCCTGGACTCTGACAGGGACTTATGGCTACACCTTC,CAWTLTGTYGYTF
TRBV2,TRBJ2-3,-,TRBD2,TGTGCCAGCAAGCCGGTTGTTCTCGGGAGGGCAGATACGCAGTATTTT,CASKPVVLGRADTQYF
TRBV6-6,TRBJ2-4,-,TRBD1,TGTGCCAGCACCGCAATCCCGGGACAGGGGACAAACATTCAGTACTTC,CASTAIPGQGTNIQYF
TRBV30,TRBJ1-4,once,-,TGTGCCTGGAGTGCCGGACACCTTAATGAAAAACTGTTTTTT,CAWSAGHLNEKLFF
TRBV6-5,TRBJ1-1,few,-,TGTGCCAGCAGTGACAAAGGTCACACTGAAGCTTTCTTT,CASSDKGHTEAFF
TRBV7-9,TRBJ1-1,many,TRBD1,TGTGCCAGCAGCTTCCGCCGGGACAGGGGAGGGAACACTGAAGCTTTCTTT,CASSFRRDRGGNTEAFF
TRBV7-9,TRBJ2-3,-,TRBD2,TGTGCCAGCAGGGACGGGAGGGCGGGAGATACGCAGTATTTT,CASRDGRAGDTQYF
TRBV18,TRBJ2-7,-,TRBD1,TGTGCCAGCTCACCTCGACAGGGGCTGGACGAGCAGTACTTC,CASSPRQGLDEQYF
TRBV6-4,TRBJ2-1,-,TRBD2,TGTGCCAGCAGTTCCTCCGGGACTAGCGGGGGTGACGCGCAGTTCTTC,CASSSSGTSGGDAQFF
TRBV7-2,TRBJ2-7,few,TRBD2,TGTGCCAGCAGCGGGGTAACGGGAGGTGGGTGGGAGCAGTACTTC,CASSGVTGGGWEQYF
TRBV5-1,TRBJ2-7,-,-,TGCGCCAGCAGCTTATCAGGAGAGCAGTACTTC,CASSLSGEQYF
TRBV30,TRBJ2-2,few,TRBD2,TGTGCCTGGAGTGCCCTAGCGGGAGGCTTTTCGGGGGAGCTGTTTTTT,CAWSALAGGFSGELFF
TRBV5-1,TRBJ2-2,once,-,TGCGCCAGCAGCTTGGCCGGGGACGGGAGAACCGGGGAGCTGTTTTTT,CASSLAGDGRTGELFF
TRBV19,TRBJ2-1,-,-,TGTGCCAGTAGTTACGGGGGTGGGGGCAATGAGCAGTTCTTC,CASSYGGGGNEQFF
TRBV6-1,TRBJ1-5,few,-,TGTGCCAGCAGTGAATTCCCGGGTAAAGGCAATCAGCCCCAGCATTTT,CASSEFPGKGNQPQHF
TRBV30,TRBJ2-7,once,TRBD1,TGTGCCTGGAGGGGGGCCGGGACAGGGCACTTTCGGTACGAGCAGTACTTC,CAWRGAGTGHFRYEQYF
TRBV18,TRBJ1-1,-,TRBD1,TGTGCCAGCTCACCACAACAGGGGTACGGTTTCTTT,CASSPQQGYGFF
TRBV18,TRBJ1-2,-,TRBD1,TGTGCCAGCTCTCCACAGGGGACTCCTAACTATGGCTACACCTTC,CASSPQGTPNYGYTF
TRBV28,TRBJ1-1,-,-,TGTGCCAGCAGTTTAGGGCGGAACACTGAAGCTTTCTTT,CASSLGRNTEAFF
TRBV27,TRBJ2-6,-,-,TGTGCCAGCAGGTCCTACTCTGGGGCCAACGTCCTGACTTTC,CASRSYSGANVLTF
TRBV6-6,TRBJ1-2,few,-,TGTGCCAGCAGTTCTGTGGGGGGGTTCCCCTATGGCTACACCTTC,CASSSVGGFPYGYTF
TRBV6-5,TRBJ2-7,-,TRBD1,TGTGCCAGCAGTTTAGGACAGGGTCCCTACGGGCAGTACTTC,CASSLGQGPYGQYF
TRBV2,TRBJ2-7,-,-,TGTGCCATCATAGGAGGGCGTGGGGAGCAGTACTTC,CAIIGGRGEQYF
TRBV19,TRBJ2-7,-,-,TGTGCCAGTAGCAGGGGGGCCTACGAGCAGTACTTC,CASSRGAYEQYF
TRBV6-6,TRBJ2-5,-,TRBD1,TGTGCCAGCAGCTCCGGGACAGGGAGAGAGACCCAGTACTTC,CASSSGTGRETQYF
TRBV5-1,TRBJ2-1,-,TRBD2,TGCGCCAGCAGCTTTGGACTAGGTGGGAATGAGCAGTTCTTC,CASSFGLGGNEQFF
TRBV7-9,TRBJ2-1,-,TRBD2,TGTGCCAGCAGCCCGGGACTAGCGAACAATGAGCAGTTCTTC,CASSPGLANNEQFF
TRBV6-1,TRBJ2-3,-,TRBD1,TGTGCCAGCAAAAGGGACAGGGGGCCAGATACGCAGTATTTT,CASKRDRGPDTQYF
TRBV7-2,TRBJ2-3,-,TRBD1,TGTGCCAGCAGCCGGGGGGACAGGGGAACAGATACGCAGTATTTT,CASSRGDRGTDTQYF
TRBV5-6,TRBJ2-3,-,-,TGTGCCAGCAGCTTGGCGAGTAGGTGGGGTTGGCGGGACACAGATACGCAGTATTTT,CASSLASRWGWRDTDTQYF
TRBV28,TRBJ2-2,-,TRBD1,TGTGCCAGCAGTTCACCCCGGGACAGGGAGGCCGGGGAGCTGTTTTTT,CASSSPRDREAGELFF